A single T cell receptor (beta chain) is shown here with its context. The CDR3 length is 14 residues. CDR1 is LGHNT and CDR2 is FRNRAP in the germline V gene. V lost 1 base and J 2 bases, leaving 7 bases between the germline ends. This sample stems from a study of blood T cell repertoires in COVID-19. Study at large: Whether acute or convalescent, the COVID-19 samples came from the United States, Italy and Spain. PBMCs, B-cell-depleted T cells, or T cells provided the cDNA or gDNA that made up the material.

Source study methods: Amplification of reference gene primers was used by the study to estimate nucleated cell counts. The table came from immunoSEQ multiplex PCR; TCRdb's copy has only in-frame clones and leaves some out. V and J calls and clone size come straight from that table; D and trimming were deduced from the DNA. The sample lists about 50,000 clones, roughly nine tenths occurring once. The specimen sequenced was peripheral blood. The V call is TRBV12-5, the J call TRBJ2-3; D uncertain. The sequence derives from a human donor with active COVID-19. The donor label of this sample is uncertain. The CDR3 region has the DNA TGTGCTAGTGGTTTGGGTTCCTACACAGATACGCAGTATTTT. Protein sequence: CASGLGSYTDTQYF.